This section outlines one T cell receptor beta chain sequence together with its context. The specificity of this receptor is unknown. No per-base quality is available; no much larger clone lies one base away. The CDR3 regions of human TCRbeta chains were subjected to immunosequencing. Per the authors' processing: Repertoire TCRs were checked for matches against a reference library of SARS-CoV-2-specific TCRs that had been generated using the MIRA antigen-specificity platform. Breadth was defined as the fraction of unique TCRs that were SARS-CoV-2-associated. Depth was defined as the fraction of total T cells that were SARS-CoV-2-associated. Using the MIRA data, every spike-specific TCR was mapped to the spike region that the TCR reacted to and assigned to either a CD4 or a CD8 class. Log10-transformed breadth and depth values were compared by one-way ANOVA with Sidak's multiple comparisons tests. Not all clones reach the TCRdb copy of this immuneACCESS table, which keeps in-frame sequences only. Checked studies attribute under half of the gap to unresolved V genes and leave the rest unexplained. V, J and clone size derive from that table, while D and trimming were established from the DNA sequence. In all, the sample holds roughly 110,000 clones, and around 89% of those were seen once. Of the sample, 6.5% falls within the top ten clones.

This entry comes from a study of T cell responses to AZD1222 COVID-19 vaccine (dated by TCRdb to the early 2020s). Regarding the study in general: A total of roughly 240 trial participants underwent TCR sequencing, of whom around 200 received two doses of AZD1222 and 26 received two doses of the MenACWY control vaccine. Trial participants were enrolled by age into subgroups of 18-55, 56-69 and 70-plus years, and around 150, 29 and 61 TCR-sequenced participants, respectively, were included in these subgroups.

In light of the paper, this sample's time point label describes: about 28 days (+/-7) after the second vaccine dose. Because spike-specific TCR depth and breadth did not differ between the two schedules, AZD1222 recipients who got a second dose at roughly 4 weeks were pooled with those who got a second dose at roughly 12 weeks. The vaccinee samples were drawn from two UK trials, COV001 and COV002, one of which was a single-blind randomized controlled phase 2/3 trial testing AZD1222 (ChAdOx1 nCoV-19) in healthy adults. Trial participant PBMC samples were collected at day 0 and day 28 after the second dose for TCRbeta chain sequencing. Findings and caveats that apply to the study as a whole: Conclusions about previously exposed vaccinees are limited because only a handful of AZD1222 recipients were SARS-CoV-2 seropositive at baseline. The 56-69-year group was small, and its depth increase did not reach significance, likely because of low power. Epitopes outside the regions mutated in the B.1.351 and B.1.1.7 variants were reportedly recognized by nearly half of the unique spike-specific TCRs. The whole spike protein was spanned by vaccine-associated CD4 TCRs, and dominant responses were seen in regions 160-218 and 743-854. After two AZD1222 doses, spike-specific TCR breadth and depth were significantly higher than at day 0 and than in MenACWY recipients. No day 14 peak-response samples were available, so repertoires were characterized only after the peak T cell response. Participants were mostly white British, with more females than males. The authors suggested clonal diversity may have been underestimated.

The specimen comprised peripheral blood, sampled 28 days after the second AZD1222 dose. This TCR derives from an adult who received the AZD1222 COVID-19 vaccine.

The DNA sequence follows: TGTGCCAGCAGCTTAAATCCAGGGGCCCGTGAGACCCAGTACTTC. This gives the protein CASSLNPGARETQYF. The chain uses TRBV7-3 and TRBJ2-5; 6 matching bases give a weak D call of TRBD1. The CDR3, from cysteine to phenylalanine, totals 15 residues. Only the CDR3 portion is preserved as DNA: 45 bases, with reading frame beginning at the first base. CDR1 is given as SGHTA and CDR2 as FQGTGA, both from the germline V gene. V is pared back by 1 base and J by 5 bases, with 14 bases lying between the germline termini.